This T cell receptor (beta chain) was retrieved from a study of CD8 T cells in Susac syndrome. Study background: The sequenced Susac syndrome patients included over 5 who had clinically active disease and eight or nine who were in remission.

The CDR3 extends over 13 amino acids. From germline, CDR1 is SEHNR and CDR2 FQNEAQ (reference sequence). V was shortened by 3 bases and J by 4 bases, with 8 bases between the two germline ends. CD8+ and CD4+ blood T cells underwent TCR beta sequencing. Negative isolation was used for CD8+ and CD4+ T cells, and FACS enrichment was applied to TEMRA cells. Reverse transcription of roughly 0.45 to 1 ug RNA used random hexamers. Multiplex immunoSEQ PCR targeted 54 Vbeta and 13 Jbeta TCR beta segments. Each CDR3 protein is one row after TCRdb ran MiXCR on the immunoSEQ multiplex PCR reads. Here the sample spans 240,000 or so distinct CDR3 sequences, 95% to 97% being singletons. This clonotype was seen more than once but under ten times.

This TCR came from a human donor with Susac syndrome. Material: CD4+ T cells from PBMCs. The V gene is TRBV7-9, the J gene TRBJ2-3; unclear D gene. The CDR3 protein is CASSFRGADTQYF. In DNA form, the CDR3 reads TGTGCCAGCAGCTTTAGAGGTGCAGATACGCAGTATTTT.